This TCR beta chain was identified in a study of type 1 regulatory T cells. Study as a whole: T-allo10 is an in vitro-generated, Tr1-enriched CD4 T cell product specific for alloantigen. Whole-study results and caveats: Tr1 cells had a more restricted TCR repertoire than non-Tr1 cells.

One entry per CDR3 protein, called by TCRdb with MiXCR from the reads. The data hold 60,000 to 75,000 distinct CDR3 sequences, with more than 20% observed a single time. This clonotype was picked up many times. The antigen remains undetermined. This CDR3 has 13 residues. V dropped 6 bases and J dropped 8 bases, with 13 bases sitting between them. Sequences were obtained from cultured type 1 regulatory T (Tr1) cells, either the whole culture or a sorted fraction (not recorded which). The rearrangement uses TRBV12-3 or TRBV12-4 and TRBJ1-4; D perhaps matches TRBD1 (5 bases). The TCR comes from a human donor in good health. Written as DNA, the CDR3 is TGTGCCAGCAGACCTACGGGACGGGAAAAACTGTTTTTT. The encoded protein is CASRPTGREKLFF.